This T cell receptor (beta chain) emerged from a study of CD8+CD57+ T cells in acquired aplastic anemia. Study-level information: Sorted cells (CD4+ and CD8+) yielded DNA amounts that averaged roughly 3.2 ug. Whole-study results and caveats: In CD8+ cells, Simpson's diversity showed no significant difference between patients and controls.

Profiling of TCR beta VDJ combinations and CDR3 sequences used genomic DNA as template. TCRdb processed the reads anew with MiXCR; each CDR3 protein has one entry. The sample has approximately 160,000 distinct CDR3 sequences; roughly 47% are singletons. This clonotype appeared many times. What it binds is not known. J gave up 5 bases and V 3 bases, and 7 bases lay outside the gene matches. CDR3 length: 15 residues. CDR1 is SGHTA and CDR2 is FQGNSA in the germline V gene. Sequencing was carried out using sorted CD4+, CD8+, or CD8+CD57+ T cells (not recorded which) from PBMCs. The chain has TRBV7-2 and TRBJ2-5; TRBD1 matches at 9 bases. The clonotype originates from a human donor in good health. In nucleotides, the CDR3 is TGTGCCAGCAGCTTGGTCACAGGGGGCATGGAGACCCAGTACTTC. Translating gives CASSLVTGGMETQYF.